This record covers a single T cell receptor (beta chain). The entry originates in a study of control samples from healthy donors and cancer patients. There are 11 residues in the CDR3. V lost 2 bases, J lost 9 bases, and 7 bases lay in between. CDR1 and CDR2 from the germline V gene are DFQATT and SNEGSKA (reference sequence). Profiling relied on immunoSEQ multiplex PCR, and the TCRdb table lists in-frame clones only, not all of them. Of about 64,000 clones in the sample, 92% are singletons; the top ten hold approximately 1.5%. The TCR originated in a man in his forties with colorectal cancer. The V and J genes are TRBV20-1 and TRBJ1-4; no firm D call. Sequencing was performed on PBMCs. The CDR3 protein is CSARSKKKLFF. The CDR3 coding sequence is TGCAGTGCTAGATCGAAAAAAAAACTGTTTTTT.